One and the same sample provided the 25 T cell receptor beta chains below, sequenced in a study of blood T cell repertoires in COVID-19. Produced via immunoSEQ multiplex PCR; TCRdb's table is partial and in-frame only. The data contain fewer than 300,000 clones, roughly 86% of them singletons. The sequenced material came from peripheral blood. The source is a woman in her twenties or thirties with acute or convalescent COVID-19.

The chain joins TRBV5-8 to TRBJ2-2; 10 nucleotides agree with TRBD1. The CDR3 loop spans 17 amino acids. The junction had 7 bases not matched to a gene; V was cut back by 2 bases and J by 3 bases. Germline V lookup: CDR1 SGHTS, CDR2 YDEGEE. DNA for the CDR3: TGTGCCAGCAGCTTCCCTATCGGGACAGGGGACACCGGGGAGCTGTTTTTT. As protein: CASSFPIGTGDTGELFF.

CDR3 residues: CATTTSVSSYEQYF. The CDR3, as DNA: TGTGCCACGACGACTAGCGTCTCCTCCTACGAGCAGTACTTC. V and J are TRBV10-3 and TRBJ2-7; 8 bases agree with TRBD2. Germline V gene data show CDR1 as ENHRY and CDR2 as SYGVKD. V lost 10 bases and J lost 0; bases outside the gene matches: 8. This CDR3 region has 14 residues.

CDR3 sequence reads: CASSSLGGITEAFF. The CDR3 DNA is TGTGCCAGCAGCTCCCTGGGGGGTATCACTGAAGCTTTCTTT. This chain joins TRBV6-2 or TRBV6-3 and TRBJ1-1; a possible D gene is TRBD1 (5 bases). The CDR3 is 14 amino acids. CDR1 is MNHEY and CDR2 is SVGEGT in the germline V gene. The V gene lost 6 bases and the J gene lost 4 bases, with 15 bases spanning the gap.

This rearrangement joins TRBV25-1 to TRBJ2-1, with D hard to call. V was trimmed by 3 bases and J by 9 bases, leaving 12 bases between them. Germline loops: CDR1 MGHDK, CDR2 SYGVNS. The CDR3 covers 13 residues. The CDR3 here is CASSDHYFIEQFF. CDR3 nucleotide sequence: TGTGCCAGCAGTGACCACTACTTTATTGAGCAGTTCTTC.

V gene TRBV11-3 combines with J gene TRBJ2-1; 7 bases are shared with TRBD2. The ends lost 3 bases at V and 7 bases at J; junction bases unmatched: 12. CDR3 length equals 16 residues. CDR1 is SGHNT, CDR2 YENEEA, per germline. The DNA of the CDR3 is TGTGCCAGCAGCTTTAGGCGGGAGATTTATCGGAATGAGCAGTTCTTC. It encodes CASSFRREIYRNEQFF.

This chain's CDR3 is CASKGWGRVVNQPQHF. Here the CDR3 DNA reads TGTGCCAGTAAGGGGTGGGGCAGGGTTGTTAATCAGCCCCAGCATTTT. J is TRBJ1-5 and V is TRBV19; TRBD1 might be the D (5 bases). The length of the CDR3 is 16 residues. Trimming took off 7 bases at V and 4 bases at J, with 20 bases between the two ends. Germline loops: CDR1 LNHDA, CDR2 SQIVND (reference sequence).

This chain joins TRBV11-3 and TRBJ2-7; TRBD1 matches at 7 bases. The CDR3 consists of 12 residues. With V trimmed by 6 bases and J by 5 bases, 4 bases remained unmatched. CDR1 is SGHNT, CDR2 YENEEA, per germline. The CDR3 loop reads CASRKTGNEQYF. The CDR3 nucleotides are TGTGCCAGCAGGAAGACAGGGAACGAGCAGTACTTC.

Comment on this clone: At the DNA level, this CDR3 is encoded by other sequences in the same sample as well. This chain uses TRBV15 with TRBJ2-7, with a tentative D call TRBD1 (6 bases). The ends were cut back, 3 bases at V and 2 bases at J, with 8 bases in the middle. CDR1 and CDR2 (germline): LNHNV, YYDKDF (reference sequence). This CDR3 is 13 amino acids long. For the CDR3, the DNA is TGTGCCACCAGCAGGGACAGACCCTACGAGCAGTACTTC. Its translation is CATSRDRPYEQYF.

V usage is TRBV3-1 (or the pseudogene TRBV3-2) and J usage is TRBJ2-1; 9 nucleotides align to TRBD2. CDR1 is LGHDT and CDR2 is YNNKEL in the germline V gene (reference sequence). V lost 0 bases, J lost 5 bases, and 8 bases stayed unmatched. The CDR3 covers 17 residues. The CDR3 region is CASSQDYLAGRNNEQFF. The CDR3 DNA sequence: TGTGCCAGCAGCCAAGATTACCTAGCGGGGCGGAACAATGAGCAGTTCTTC.

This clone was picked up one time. CDR3 sequence (DNA): TGTGCCACCAGTCATGGGGCCGAGCAGTACTTC. Translating gives CATSHGAEQYF. The J gene is TRBJ2-7, the V gene TRBV24-1, with TRBD1 as a possible D gene (5 bases). The CDR3 sequence is 11 residues long. V lost 6 bases and J lost 6, with 8 bases in between. Germline V gene sequence: CDR1 KGHDR, CDR2 SFDVKD.

The CDR3 loop is CASSRRIPSLSSGDAETQYF. The CDR3 DNA follows: TGTGCCAGCAGTCGTCGGATCCCTTCATTATCTAGCGGAGACGCGGAGACCCAGTACTTC. The rearrangement uses TRBV2 and TRBJ2-5; 7 bases match TRBD2. Unmatched junction bases numbered 26, after V lost 5 bases and J lost 5 bases. The germline V gene has CDR1 SNHLY and CDR2 FYNNEI. The CDR3 spans 20 residues.

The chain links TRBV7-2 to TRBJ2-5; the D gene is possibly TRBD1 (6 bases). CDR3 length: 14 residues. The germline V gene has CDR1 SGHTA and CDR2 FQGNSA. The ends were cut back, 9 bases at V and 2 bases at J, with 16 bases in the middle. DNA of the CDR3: TGTGCCAGGGATCTACAGGGCCGGCAAGAGACCCAGTACTTC. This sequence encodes CARDLQGRQETQYF. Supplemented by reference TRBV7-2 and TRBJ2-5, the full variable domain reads GAGVSQSPSNKVTEKGKDVELRCDPISGHTALYWYRQSLGQGLEFLIYFQGNSAPDKSGLPSDRFSAERTGGSVSTLTIQRTQQEDSAVYLCARDLQGRQETQYFGPGTRLLVL.

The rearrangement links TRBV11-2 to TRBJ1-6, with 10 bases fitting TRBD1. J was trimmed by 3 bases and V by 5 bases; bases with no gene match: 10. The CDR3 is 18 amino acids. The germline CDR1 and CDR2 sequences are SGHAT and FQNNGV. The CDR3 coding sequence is TGTGCCAGCAGCATCCCGGGACAGGGGATACGCTATAATTCACCCCTCCACTTT. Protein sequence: CASSIPGQGIRYNSPLHF.

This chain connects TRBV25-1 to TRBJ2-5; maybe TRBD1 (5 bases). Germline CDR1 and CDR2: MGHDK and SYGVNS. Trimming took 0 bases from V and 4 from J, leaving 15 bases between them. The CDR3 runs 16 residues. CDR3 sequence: CASSEYGRAPAETQYF. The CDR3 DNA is TGTGCCAGCAGTGAATACGGCAGGGCCCCGGCAGAGACCCAGTACTTC.

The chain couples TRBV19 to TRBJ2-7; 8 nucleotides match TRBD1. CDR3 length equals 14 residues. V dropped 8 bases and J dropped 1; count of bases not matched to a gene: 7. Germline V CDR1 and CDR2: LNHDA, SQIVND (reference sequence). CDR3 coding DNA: TGTGCCAGTGGAGACAGGGGTGGGTCCTACGAGCAGTACTTC. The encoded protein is CASGDRGGSYEQYF.

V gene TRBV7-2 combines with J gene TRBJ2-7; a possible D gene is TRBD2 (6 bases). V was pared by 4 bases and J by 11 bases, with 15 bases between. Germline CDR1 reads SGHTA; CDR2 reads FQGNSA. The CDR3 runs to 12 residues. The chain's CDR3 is CASSSQTREEYF. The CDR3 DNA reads TGTGCCAGCAGCTCCCAGACTAGAGAGGAGTACTTC.

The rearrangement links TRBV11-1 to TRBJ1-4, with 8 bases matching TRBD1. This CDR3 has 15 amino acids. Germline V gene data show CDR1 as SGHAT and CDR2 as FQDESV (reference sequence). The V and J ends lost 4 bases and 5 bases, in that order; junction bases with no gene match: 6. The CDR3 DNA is TGTGCCAGCAGCTACTCGGGACAGGAAAATGAAAAACTGTTTTTT. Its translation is CASSYSGQENEKLFF.

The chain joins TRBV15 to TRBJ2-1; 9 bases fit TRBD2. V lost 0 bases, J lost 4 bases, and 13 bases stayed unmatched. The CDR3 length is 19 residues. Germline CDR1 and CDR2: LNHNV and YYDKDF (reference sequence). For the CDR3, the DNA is TGTGCCACCAGCAGAGATCCTCGGCTAGCGGGATTCCGATACAATGAGCAGTTCTTC. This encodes CATSRDPRLAGFRYNEQFF. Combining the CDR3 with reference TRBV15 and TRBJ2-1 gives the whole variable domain DAMVIQNPRYQVTQFGKPVTLSCSQTLNHNVMYWYQQKSSQAPKLLFHYYDKDFNNEADTPDNFQSRRPNTSFCFLDIRSPGLGDTAMYLCATSRDPRLAGFRYNEQFFGPGTRLTVL.

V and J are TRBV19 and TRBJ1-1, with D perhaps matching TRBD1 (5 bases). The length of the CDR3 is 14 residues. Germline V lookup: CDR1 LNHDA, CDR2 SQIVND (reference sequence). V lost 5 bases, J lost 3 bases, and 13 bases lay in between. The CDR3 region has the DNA TGTGCCAGTAGTCGGGGGGGGGAGTACACTGAAGCTTTCTTT. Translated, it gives CASSRGGEYTEAFF.

The CDR3 region has the DNA TGCGCCAGCTTGGGTGTACGGGAGGGACGACGATTGGAGCTGTTTTTT. Its translation is CASLGVREGRRLELFF. The chain is built from TRBV10-2 and TRBJ2-2; 8 bases are a match to TRBD2. The CDR3 totals 16 residues. The germline V gene encodes CDR1 WSHSY and CDR2 SAAADI. The ends lost 8 bases at V and 10 bases at J; junction bases unmatched: 18.

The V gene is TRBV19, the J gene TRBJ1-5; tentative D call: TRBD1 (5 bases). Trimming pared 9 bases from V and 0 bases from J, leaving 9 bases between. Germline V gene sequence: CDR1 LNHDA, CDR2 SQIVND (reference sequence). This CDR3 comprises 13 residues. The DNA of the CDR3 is TGTGCCAGCAGACAGTATAGCAATCAGCCCCAGCATTTT. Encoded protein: CASRQYSNQPQHF.

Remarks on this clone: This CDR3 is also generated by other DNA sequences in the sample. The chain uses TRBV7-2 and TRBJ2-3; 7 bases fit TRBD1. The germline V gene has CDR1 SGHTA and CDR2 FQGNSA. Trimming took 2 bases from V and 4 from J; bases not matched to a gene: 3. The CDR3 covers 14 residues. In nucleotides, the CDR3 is TGTGCCAGCAGCTTACAGGGGGTGGCAGATACGCAGTATTTT. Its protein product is CASSLQGVADTQYF.

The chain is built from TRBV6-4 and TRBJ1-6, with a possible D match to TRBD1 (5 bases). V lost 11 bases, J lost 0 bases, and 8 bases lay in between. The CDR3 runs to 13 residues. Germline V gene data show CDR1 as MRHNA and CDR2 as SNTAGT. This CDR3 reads CAGGSSYNSPLHF. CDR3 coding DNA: TGTGCCGGGGGGAGCTCCTATAATTCACCCCTCCACTTT.

The CDR3 here is CASSLATAILYTEAFF. As DNA, the CDR3 is TGTGCCAGCAGCTTAGCCACAGCAATCCTGTACACTGAAGCTTTCTTT. The chain joins TRBV7-2 to TRBJ1-1, with D unresolved. The V and J ends lost 0 bases and 3 bases respectively, with 14 bases between them. The CDR3 extends over 16 amino acids. Germline CDR1 is SGHTA and CDR2 is FQGNSA.

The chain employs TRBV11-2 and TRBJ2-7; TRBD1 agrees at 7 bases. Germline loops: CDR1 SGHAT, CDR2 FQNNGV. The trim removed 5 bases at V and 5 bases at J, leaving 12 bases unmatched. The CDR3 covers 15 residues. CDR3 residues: CASSEGTVWLHEQYF. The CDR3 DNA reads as TGTGCCAGCAGCGAAGGGACAGTCTGGCTCCACGAGCAGTACTTC.